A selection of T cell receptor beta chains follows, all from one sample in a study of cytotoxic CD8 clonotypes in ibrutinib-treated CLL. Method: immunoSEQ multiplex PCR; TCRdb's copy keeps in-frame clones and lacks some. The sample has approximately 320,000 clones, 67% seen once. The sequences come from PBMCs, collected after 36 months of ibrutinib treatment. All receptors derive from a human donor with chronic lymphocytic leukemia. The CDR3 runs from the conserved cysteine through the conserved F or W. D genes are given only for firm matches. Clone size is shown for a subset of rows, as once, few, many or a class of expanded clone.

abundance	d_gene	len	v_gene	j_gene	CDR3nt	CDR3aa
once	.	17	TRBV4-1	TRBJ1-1	TGCGCCAGCAGCCAAGTCGGTCGCCCGGGATTGGGCACTGAAGCTTTCTTT	CASSQVGRPGLGTEAFF
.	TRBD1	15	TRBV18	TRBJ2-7	TGTGCCAGCTCACCACGACCGGGACAGTCTTCCGAGCAGTACTTC	CASSPRPGQSSEQYF
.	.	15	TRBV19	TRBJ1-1	TGTGCCAGTAGTATCCGGGAGGGTGTGAACACTGAAGCTTTCTTT	CASSIREGVNTEAFF
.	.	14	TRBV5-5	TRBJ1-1	TGTGCCAGCAGCCGGGACAACATGAACACTGAAGCTTTCTTT	CASSRDNMNTEAFF
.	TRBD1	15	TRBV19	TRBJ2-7	TGTGCCAGTAGAACTCGCGGACAGGGAGACCACGAGCAGTACTTC	CASRTRGQGDHEQYF
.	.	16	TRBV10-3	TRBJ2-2	TGTGCCATCAGCGCCCGGGACCCGAACTTCACCGGGGAGCTGTTTTTT	CAISARDPNFTGELFF
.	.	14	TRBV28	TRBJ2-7	TGTGCCAGCAGTTTCTTTGGAACCGCCTACGAGCAGTACTTC	CASSFFGTAYEQYF
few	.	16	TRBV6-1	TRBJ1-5	TGTGCCAGCAGTGTAAGCGCAGGGGTGCGCAATCAGCCCCAGCATTTT	CASSVSAGVRNQPQHF
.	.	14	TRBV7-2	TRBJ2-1	TGTGCCAGCAGCTATGCCCCCTTGGCCAATGAGCAGTTCTTC	CASSYAPLANEQFF
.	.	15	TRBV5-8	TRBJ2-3	TGTGCCAGCAGCCTCAGGGGCAGGGGCACAGATACGCAGTATTTT	CASSLRGRGTDTQYF
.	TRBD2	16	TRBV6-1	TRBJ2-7	TGTGCCAGCAGTGAATGGGGACTAGCGGGGGATTACGAGCAGTACTTC	CASSEWGLAGDYEQYF
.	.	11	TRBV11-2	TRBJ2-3	TGTGCCAGCAGCCCGGGCGGTACGCAGTATTTT	CASSPGGTQYF
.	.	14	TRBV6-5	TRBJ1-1	TGTGCCAGCAGTCTCGGACGGATAATCACTGAAGCTTTCTTT	CASSLGRIITEAFF
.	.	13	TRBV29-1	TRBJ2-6	TGCAGCGCCGCGGTTGGTGGGGCCAACGTCCTGACTTTC	CSAAVGGANVLTF
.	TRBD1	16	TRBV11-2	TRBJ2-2	TGTGCCAGCAGCCGCGGGACAGGGATGAACACCGGGGAGCTGTTTTTT	CASSRGTGMNTGELFF
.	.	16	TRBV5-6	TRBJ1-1	TGTGCCAGCAGCTTGGGGGTCAGGGCCCTGGGCACTGAAGCTTTCTTT	CASSLGVRALGTEAFF
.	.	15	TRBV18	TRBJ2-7	TGTGCCAGCTCACCACCGTTAGGGTACTCCTACGAGCAGTACTTC	CASSPPLGYSYEQYF
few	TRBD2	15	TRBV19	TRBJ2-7	TGTGCCAGTAGTATTGTTAGCGGGAGGGCCTACGAGCAGTACTTC	CASSIVSGRAYEQYF
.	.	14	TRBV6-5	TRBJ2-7	TGTGCCAGCAGAGATACCGAGGGGGTCCACGAGCAGTACTTC	CASRDTEGVHEQYF
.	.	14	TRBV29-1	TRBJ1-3	TGCAGCGTTCAACACGGGGGGTTCGGAAACACCATATATTTT	CSVQHGGFGNTIYF
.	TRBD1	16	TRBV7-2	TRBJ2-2	TGTGCCAGCAGCAGTGACAGGGCATCGAACACCGGGGAGCTGTTTTTT	CASSSDRASNTGELFF
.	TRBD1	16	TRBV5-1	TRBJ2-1	TGCGCCAGCAGCTTATCAGGGGGCTGGTCCTACAATGAGCAGTTCTTC	CASSLSGGWSYNEQFF
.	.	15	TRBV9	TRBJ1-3	TGTGCCAGCAGCGTAGGGGTAGGCTCTGGAAACACCATATATTTT	CASSVGVGSGNTIYF
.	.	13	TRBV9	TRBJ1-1	TGTGCCAGCAGCGTTCCGCTGAGTGGCGTTGCTTTCTTT	CASSVPLSGVAFF
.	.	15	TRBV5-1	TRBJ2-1	TGCGCCAGCAGCTTAGATACTCGCTCCTACAATGAGCAGTTCTTC	CASSLDTRSYNEQFF
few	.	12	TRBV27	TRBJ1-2	TGTGCCAGCGGGTGGGGGCTGGGGGGCTACACCTTC	CASGWGLGGYTF
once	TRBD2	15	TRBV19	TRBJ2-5	TGTGCCAGTAGTAAGACTAGCGGGGAAGGAGAGACCCAGTACTTC	CASSKTSGEGETQYF
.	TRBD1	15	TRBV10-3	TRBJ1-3	TGTGCCACGAGGACAGGGGTAGGATCTGGAAACACCATATATTTT	CATRTGVGSGNTIYF
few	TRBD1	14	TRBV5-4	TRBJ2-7	TGTGCCAGCAGCCCGGTTGGACAGGGGTACGAGCAGTACTTC	CASSPVGQGYEQYF
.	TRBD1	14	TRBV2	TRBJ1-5	TGTGCCAGCAGTACCCGGACAGGGGACCAGCCCCAGCATTTT	CASSTRTGDQPQHF
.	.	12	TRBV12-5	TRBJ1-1	TGTGCTAGTGGCTGGGGCCTCACTGAAGCTTTCTTT	CASGWGLTEAFF
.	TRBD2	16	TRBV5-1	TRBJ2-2	TGCGCCAGCAGCTTGTCCCGACTAGCGGGGTCCGGGGAGCTGTTTTTT	CASSLSRLAGSGELFF